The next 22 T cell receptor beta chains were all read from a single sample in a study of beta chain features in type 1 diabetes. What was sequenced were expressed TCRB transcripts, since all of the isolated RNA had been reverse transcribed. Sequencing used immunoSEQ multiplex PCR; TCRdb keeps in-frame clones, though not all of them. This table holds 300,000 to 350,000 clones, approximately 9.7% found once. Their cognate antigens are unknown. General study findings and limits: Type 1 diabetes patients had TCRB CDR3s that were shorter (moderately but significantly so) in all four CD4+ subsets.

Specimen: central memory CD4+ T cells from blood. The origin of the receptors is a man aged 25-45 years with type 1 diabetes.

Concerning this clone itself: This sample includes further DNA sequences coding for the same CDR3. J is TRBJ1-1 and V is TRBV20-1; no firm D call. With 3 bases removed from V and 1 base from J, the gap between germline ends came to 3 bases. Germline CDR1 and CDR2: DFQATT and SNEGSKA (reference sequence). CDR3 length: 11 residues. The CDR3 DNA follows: TGCAGTGCTAGGTCGAACACTGAAGCTTTCTTT. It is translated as CSARSNTEAFF.

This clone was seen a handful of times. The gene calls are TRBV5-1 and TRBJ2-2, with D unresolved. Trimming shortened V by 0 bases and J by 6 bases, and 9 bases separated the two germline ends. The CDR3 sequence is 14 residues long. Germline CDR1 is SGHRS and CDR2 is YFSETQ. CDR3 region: CASSLGMRSGELFF. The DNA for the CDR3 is TGCGCCAGCAGCTTGGGGATGCGCTCCGGGGAGCTGTTTTTT.

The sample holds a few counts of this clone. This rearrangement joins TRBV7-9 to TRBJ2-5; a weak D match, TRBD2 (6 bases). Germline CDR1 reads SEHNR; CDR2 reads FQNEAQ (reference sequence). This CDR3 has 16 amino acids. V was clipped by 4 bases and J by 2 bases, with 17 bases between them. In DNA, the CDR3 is TGTGCCAGCAGCTCCATTAGCGGAGGTGGGCAAGAGACCCAGTACTTC. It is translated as CASSSISGGGQETQYF.

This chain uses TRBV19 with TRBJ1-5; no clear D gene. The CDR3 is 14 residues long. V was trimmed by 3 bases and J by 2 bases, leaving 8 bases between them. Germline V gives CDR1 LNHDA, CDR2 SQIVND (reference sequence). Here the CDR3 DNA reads TGTGCCAGTAGTATGATGGCAGGCAATCAGCCCCAGCATTTT. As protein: CASSMMAGNQPQHF. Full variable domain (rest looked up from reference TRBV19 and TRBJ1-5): DGGITQSPKYLFRKEGQNVTLSCEQNLNHDAMYWYRQDPGQGLRLIYYSQIVNDFQKGDIAEGYSVSREKKESFPLTVTSAQKNPTAFYLCASSMMAGNQPQHFGDGTRLSIL.

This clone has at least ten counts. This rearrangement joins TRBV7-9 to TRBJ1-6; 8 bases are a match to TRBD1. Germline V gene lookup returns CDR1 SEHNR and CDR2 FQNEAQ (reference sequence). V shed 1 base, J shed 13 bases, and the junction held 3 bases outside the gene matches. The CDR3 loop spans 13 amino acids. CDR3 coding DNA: TGTGCCAGCAGCTTAGAGCGGACAGGGCCCCTCCACTTT. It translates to CASSLERTGPLHF.

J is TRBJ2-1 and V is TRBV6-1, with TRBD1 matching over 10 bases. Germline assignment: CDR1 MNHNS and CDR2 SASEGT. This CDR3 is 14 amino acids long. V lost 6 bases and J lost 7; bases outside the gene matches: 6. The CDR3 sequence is CASSRQGAENEQFF. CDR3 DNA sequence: TGTGCCAGCAGCAGACAGGGGGCGGAGAATGAGCAGTTCTTC.

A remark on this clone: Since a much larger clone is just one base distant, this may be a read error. CDR3 nucleotides: TGTGCCAGCACTGACCAAGAGACCCAGTACTTC. Translating gives CASTDQETQYF. This chain uses TRBV28 with TRBJ2-5; D gene uncertain. CDR1 and CDR2 from the germline V gene are MDHEN and SYDVKM. The CDR3 is 11 amino acids. V was pared by 7 bases and J by 0 bases, with 3 bases between.

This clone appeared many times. The CDR3 DNA sequence: TGTGCCAGCTGGGGACAGGTCAAGACTGAAGCTTTCTTT. Translation: CASWGQVKTEAFF. This chain joins TRBV28 and TRBJ1-1, with 8 bases matching TRBD1. The CDR3 sequence is 13 residues long. Germline CDR1 reads MDHEN; CDR2 reads SYDVKM. V dropped 8 bases and J dropped 5; count of bases not matched to a gene: 7. The full variable domain, in which reference TRBV28 and TRBJ1-1 provide the parts outside the CDR3, is DVKVTQSSRYLVKRTGEKVFLECVQDMDHENMFWYRQDPGLGLRLIYFSYDVKMKEKGDIPEGYSVSREKKERFSLILESASTNQTSMYLCASWGQVKTEAFFGQGTRLTVV.

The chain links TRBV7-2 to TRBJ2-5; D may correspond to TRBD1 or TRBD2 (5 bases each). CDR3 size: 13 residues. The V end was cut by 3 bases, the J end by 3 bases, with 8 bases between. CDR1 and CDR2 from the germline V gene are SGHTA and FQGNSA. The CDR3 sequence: CASSFGTEETQYF. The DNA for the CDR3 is TGTGCCAGCAGCTTTGGGACGGAAGAGACCCAGTACTTC.

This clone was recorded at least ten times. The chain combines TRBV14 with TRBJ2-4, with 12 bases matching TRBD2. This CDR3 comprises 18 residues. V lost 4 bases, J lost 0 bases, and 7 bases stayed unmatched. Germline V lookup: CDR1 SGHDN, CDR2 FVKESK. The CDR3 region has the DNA TGTGCCAGCAGCCCCCCGTTGGGACTAGCGGGAGCCAAAAACATTCAGTACTTC. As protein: CASSPPLGLAGAKNIQYF. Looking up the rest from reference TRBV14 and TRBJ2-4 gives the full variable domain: EAGVTQFPSHSVIEKGQTVTLRCDPISGHDNLYWYRRVMGKEIKFLLHFVKESKQDESGMPNNRFLAERTGGTYSTLKVQPAELEDSGVYFCASSPPLGLAGAKNIQYFGAGTRLSVL.

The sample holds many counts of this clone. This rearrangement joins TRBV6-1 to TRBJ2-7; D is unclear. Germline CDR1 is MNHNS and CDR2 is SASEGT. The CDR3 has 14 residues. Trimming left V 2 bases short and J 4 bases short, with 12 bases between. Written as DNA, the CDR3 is TGTGCCAGCAGTGAATCCCAGGTCCAATACGAGCAGTACTTC. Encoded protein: CASSESQVQYEQYF.

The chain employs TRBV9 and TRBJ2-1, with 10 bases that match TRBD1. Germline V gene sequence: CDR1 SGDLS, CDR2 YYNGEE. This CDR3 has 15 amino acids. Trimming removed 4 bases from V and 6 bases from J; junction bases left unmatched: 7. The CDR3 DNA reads TGTGCCAGCAGCATGCGACAGGGGGCGTCCAATGAGCAGTTCTTC. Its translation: CASSMRQGASNEQFF. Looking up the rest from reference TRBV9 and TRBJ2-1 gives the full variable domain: DSGVTQTPKHLITATGQRVTLRCSPRSGDLSVYWYQQSLDQGLQFLIQYYNGEERAKGNILERFSAQQFPDLHSELNLSSLELGDSALYFCASSMRQGASNEQFFGPGTRLTVL.

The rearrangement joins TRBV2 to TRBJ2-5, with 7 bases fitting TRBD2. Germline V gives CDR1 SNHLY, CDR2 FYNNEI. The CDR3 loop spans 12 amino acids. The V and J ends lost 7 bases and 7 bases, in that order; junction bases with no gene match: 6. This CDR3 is CASNGEGATQYF. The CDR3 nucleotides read TGTGCCAGCAACGGGGAGGGCGCGACCCAGTACTTC.

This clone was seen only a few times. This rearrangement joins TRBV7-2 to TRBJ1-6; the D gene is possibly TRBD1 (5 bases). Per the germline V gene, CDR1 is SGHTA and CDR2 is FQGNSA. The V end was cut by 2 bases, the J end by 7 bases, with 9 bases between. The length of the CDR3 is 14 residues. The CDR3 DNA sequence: TGTGCCAGCAGCTTACCCAGGGAAAATTCACCCCTCCACTTT. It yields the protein CASSLPRENSPLHF.

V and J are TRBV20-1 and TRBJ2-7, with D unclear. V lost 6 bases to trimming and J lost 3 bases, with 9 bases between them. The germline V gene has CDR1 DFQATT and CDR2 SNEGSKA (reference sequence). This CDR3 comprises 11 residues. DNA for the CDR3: TGCAGTGCCGGGCAAGACTACGAGCAGTACTTC. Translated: CSAGQDYEQYF.

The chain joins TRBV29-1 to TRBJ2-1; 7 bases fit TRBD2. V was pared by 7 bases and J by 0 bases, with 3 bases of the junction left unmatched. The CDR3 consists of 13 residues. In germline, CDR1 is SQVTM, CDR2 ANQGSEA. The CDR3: CSGRGSSYNEQFF. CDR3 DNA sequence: TGCAGCGGGCGGGGGAGCTCCTACAATGAGCAGTTCTTC.

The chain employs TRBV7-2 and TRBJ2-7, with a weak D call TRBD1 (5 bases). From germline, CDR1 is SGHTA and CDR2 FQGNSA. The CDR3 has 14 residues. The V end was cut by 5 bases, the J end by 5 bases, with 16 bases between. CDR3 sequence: CASSLSKGSDEQYF. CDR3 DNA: TGTGCCAGCAGCCTAAGTAAGGGGTCAGACGAGCAGTACTTC.

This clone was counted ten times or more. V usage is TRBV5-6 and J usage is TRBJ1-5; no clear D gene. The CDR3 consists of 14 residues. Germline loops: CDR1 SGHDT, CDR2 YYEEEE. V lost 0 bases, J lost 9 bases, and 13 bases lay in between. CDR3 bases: TGTGCCAGCAGCTTGGGTCAGACTCGTGGGCCCCAGCATTTT. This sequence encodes CASSLGQTRGPQHF.

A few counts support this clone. CDR3 region: CAISVRTGDDGYTF. CDR3 in DNA: TGTGCCATCAGTGTAAGGACAGGGGACGATGGCTACACCTTC. The chain is built from TRBV10-3 and TRBJ1-2, with 9 bases identical to TRBD1. Trimming took 4 bases from V and 6 from J; bases not matched to a gene: 6. Per the germline V gene, CDR1 is ENHRY and CDR2 is SYGVKD. The CDR3 runs to 14 residues.

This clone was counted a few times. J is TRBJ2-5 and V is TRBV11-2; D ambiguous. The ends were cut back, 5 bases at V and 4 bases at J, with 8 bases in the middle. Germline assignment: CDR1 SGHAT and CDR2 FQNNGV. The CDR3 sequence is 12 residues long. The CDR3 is CASSRESETQYF. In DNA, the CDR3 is TGTGCCAGCAGCAGAGAGTCAGAGACCCAGTACTTC.

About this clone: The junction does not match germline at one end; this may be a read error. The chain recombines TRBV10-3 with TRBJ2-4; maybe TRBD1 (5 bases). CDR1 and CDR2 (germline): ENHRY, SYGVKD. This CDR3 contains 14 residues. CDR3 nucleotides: TGTGCCAGCAGTCTCGACAGCCTCGGGAACATTCAGTACTTC. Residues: CASSLDSLGNIQYF.

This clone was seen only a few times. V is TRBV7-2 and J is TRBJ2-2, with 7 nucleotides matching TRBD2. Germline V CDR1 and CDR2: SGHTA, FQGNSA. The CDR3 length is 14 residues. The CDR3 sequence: CAIYGEGNTGELFF. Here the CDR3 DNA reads TGTGCTATATACGGGGAGGGGAACACCGGGGAGCTGTTTTTT.